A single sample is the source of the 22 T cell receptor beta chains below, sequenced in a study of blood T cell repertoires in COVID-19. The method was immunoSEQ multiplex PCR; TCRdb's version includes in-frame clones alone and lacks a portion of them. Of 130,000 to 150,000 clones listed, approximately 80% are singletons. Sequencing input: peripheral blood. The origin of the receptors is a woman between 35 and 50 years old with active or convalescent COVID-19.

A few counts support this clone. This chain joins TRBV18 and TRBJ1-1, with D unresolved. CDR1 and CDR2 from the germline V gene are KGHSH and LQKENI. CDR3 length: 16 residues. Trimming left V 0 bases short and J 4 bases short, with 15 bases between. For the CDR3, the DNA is TGTGCCAGCTCACCACCGTCCGGGTATGGTCGCACTGAAGCTTTCTTT. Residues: CASSPPSGYGRTEAFF.

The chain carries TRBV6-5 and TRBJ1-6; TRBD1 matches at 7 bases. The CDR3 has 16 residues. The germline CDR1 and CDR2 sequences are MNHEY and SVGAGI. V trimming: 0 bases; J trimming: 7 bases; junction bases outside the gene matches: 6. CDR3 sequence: CASSYSMGRGNSPLHF. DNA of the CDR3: TGTGCCAGCAGTTACTCGATGGGCAGGGGGAATTCACCCCTCCACTTT.

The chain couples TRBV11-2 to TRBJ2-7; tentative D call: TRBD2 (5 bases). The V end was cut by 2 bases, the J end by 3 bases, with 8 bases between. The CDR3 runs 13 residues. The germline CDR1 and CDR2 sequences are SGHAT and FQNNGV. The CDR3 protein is CASSLSSSYEQYF. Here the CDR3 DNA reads TGTGCCAGCAGCTTATCTAGCAGCTACGAGCAGTACTTC.

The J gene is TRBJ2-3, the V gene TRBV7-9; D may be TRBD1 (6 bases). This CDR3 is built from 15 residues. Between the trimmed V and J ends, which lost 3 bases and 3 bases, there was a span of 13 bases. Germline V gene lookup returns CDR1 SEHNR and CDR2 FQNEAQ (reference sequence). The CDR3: CASSLRGGSTDTQYF. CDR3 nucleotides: TGTGCCAGCAGCTTGAGAGGGGGAAGTACAGATACGCAGTATTTT.

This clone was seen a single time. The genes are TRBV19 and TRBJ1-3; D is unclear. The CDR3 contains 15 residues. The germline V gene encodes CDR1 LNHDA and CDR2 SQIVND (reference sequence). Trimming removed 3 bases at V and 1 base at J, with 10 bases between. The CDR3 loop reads CASSIGPGSGNTIYF. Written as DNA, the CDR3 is TGTGCCAGTAGTATCGGCCCGGGATCTGGAAACACCATATATTTT.

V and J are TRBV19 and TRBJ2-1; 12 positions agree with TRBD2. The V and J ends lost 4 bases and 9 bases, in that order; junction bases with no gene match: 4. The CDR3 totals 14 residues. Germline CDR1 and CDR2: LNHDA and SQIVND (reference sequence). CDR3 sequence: CASSTSGRASEQFF. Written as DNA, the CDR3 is TGTGCCAGTAGTACTAGCGGGAGGGCCAGTGAGCAGTTCTTC.

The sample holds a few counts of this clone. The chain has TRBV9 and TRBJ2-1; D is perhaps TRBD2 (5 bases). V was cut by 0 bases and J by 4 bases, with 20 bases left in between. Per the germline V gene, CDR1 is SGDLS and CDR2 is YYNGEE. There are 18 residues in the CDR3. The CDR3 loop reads CASSVEVSGGIFYNEQFF. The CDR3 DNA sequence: TGTGCCAGCAGCGTAGAAGTCAGCGGCGGCATTTTTTACAATGAGCAGTTCTTC.

CDR3 region: CASSLTQGTGNTIYF. CDR3 sequence (DNA): TGTGCCAGCAGCCTGACACAGGGAACTGGAAACACCATATATTTT. The V gene is TRBV7-9, the J gene TRBJ1-3; TRBD1 is a possible D gene (6 bases). Germline V lookup: CDR1 SEHNR, CDR2 FQNEAQ (reference sequence). Trimming took 5 bases from V and 2 from J, leaving 13 bases between them. There are 15 residues in the CDR3.

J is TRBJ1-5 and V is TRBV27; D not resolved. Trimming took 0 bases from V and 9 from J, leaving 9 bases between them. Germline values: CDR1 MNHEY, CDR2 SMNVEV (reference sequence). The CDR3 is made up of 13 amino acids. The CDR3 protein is CASSLSPGGPQHF. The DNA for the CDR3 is TGTGCCAGCAGTTTATCACCGGGAGGGCCCCAGCATTTT.

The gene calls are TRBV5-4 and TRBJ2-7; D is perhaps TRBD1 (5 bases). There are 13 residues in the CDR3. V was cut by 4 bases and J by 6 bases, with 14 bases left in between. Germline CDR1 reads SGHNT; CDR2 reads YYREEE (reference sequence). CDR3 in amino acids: CASSKDRQGEQYF. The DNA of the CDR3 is TGTGCCAGCAGCAAAGACAGACAAGGCGAGCAGTACTTC.

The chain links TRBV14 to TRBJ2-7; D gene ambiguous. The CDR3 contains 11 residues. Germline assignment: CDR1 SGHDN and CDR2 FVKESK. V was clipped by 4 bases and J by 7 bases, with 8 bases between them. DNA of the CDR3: TGTGCCAGCAGCCCTTCGCGGGAGCAGTACTTC. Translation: CASSPSREQYF.

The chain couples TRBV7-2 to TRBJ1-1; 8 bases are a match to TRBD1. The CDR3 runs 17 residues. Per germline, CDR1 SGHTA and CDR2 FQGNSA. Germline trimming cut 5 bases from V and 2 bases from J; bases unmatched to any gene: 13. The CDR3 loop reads CASSPRTGTGVNTEAFF. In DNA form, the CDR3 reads TGTGCCAGCAGCCCCCGGACAGGGACGGGAGTAAACACTGAAGCTTTCTTT.

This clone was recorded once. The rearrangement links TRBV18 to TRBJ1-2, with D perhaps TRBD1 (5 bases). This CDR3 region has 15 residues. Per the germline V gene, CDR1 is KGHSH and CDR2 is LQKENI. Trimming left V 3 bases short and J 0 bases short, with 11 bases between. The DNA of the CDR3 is TGTGCCAGCTCACCTACACAGGCCTCTAACTATGGCTACACCTTC. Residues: CASSPTQASNYGYTF.

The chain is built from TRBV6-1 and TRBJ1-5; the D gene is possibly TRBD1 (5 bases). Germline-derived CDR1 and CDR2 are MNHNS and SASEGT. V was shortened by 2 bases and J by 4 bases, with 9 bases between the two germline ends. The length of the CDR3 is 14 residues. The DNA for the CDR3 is TGTGCCAGCAGTGAAAGGGCAGGGAATCAGCCCCAGCATTTT. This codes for CASSERAGNQPQHF.

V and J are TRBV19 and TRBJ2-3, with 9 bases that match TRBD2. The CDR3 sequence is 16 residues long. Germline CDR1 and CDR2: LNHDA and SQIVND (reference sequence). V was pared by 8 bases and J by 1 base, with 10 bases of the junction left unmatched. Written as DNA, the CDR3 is TGTGCCAGTTCCTCATTAGCGGGAGTTGGCACAGATACGCAGTATTTT. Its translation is CASSSLAGVGTDTQYF.

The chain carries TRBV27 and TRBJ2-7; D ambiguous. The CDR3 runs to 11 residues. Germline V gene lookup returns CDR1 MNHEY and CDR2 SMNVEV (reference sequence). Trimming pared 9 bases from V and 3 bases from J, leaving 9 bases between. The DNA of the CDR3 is TGTGCCAGTGGGCAGAGCTACGAGCAGTACTTC. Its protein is CASGQSYEQYF.

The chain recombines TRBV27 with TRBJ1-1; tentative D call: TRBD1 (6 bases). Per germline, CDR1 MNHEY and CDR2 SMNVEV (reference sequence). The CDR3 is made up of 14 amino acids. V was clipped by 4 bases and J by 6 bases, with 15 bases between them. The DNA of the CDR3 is TGTGCCAGCAGTTCGACAGGTTGGGGTCCTGAAGCTTTCTTT. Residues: CASSSTGWGPEAFF.

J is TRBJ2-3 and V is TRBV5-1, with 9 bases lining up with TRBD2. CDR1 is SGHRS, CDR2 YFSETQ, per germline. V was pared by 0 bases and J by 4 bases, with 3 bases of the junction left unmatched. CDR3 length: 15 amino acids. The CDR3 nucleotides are TGCGCCAGCAGCTTGGGCGGGAGGGCATCAGATACGCAGTATTTT. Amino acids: CASSLGGRASDTQYF.

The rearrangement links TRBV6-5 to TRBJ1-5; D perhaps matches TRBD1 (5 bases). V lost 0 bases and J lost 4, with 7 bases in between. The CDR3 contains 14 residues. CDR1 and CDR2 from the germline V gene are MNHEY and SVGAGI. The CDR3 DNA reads TGTGCCAGCAGTTACTCGGGGCAGAATCAGCCCCAGCATTTT. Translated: CASSYSGQNQPQHF.

CDR3 sequence: CASSRATTDTQYF. CDR3 nucleotides: TGTGCCAGCAGTCGAGCTACCACAGATACGCAGTATTTT. This chain joins TRBV27 and TRBJ2-3; D ambiguous. V lost 5 bases and J 2 bases, leaving 8 bases between the germline ends. The CDR3 is 13 residues long. CDR1 is MNHEY and CDR2 is SMNVEV in the germline V gene (reference sequence).

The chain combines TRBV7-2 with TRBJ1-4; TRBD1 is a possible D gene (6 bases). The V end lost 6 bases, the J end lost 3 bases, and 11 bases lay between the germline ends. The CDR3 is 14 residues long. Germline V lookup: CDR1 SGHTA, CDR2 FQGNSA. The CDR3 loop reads CASSFTGSNEKLFF. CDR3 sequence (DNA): TGTGCCAGCAGTTTTACAGGGTCTAATGAAAAACTGTTTTTT.

The CDR3 sequence: CASSLGQGVIENTIYF. The CDR3 DNA is TGTGCCAGCAGCTTAGGCCAGGGCGTTATCGAAAACACCATATATTTT. This sequence joins TRBV7-9 and TRBJ1-3; D might be TRBD1 (5 bases). This CDR3 has 16 amino acids. Per germline, CDR1 SEHNR and CDR2 FQNEAQ (reference sequence). Trimming removed 1 base at V and 6 bases at J, with 16 bases between.